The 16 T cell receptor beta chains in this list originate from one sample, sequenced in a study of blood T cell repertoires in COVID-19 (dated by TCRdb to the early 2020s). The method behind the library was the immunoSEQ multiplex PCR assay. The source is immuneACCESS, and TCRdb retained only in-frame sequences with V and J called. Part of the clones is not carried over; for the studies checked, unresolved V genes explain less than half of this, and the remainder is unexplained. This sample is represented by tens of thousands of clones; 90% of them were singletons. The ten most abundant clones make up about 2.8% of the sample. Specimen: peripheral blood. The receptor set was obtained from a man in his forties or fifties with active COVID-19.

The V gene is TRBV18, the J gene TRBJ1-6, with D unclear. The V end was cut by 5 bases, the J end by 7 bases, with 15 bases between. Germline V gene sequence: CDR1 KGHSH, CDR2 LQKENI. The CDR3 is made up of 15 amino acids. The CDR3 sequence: CASSFKAEKNSPLHF. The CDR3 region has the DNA TGTGCCAGCTCATTCAAGGCGGAGAAAAATTCACCCCTCCACTTT. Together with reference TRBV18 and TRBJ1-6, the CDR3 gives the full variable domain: NAGVMQNPRHLVRRRGQEARLRCSPMKGHSHVYWYRQLPEEGLKFMVYLQKENIIDESGMPKERFSAEFPKEGPSILRIQQVVRGDSAAYFCASSFKAEKNSPLHFGNGTRLTVT.

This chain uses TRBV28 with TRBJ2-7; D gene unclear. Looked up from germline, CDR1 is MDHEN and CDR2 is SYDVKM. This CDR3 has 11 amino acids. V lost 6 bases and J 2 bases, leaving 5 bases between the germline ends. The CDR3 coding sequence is TGTGCCAGCAGGTCAGCCTACGAGCAGTACTTC. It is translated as CASRSAYEQYF.

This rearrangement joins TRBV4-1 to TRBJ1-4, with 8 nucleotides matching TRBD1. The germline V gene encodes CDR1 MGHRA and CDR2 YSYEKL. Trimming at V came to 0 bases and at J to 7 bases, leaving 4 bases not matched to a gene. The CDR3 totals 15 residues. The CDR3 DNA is TGCGCCAGCAGCCAAGAATCGACAGGGGTTGAAAAACTGTTTTTT. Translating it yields CASSQESTGVEKLFF.

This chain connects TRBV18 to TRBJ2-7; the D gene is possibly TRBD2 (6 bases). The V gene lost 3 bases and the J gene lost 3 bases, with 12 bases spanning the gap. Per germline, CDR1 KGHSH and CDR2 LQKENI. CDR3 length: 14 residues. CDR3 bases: TGTGCCAGCTCACCCCCGCGGGGTAACTACGAGCAGTACTTC. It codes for CASSPPRGNYEQYF.

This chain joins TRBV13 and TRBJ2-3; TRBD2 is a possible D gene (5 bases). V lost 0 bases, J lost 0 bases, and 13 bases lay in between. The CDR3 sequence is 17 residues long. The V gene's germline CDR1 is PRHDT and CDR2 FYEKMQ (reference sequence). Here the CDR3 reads CASSLGRGRLSTDTQYF. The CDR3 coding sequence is TGTGCCAGCAGCTTAGGCCGAGGGCGTCTAAGCACAGATACGCAGTATTTT.

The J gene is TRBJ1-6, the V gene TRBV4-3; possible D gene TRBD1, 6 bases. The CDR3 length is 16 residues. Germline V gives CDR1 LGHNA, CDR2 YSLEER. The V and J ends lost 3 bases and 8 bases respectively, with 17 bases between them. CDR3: CASSQTPDRSHSPLHF. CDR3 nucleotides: TGCGCCAGCAGCCAGACCCCAGACAGGTCGCATTCACCCCTCCACTTT.

CDR3 nucleotide sequence: TGTGCCACCAGCAGTCGCGGGTCCGACACTGAAGCTTTCTTT. It codes for CATSSRGSDTEAFF. The chain joins TRBV15 to TRBJ1-1, with D unresolved. Trimming stripped 3 bases from V and 3 bases from J, with 11 bases between. Germline V gene sequence: CDR1 LNHNV, CDR2 YYDKDF (reference sequence). CDR3 length: 14 residues.

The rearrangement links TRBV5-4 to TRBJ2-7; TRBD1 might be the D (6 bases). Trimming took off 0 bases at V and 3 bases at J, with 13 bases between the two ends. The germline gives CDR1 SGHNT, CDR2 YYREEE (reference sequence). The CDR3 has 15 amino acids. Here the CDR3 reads CASSLGTASIYEQYF. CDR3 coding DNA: TGTGCCAGCAGCTTGGGGACAGCCAGTATCTACGAGCAGTACTTC. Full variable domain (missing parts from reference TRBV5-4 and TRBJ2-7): ETGVTQSPTHLIKTRGQQVTLRCSSQSGHNTVSWYQQALGQGPQFIFQYYREEENGRGNFPPRFSGLQFPNYSSELNVNALELDDSALYLCASSLGTASIYEQYFGPGTRLTVT.

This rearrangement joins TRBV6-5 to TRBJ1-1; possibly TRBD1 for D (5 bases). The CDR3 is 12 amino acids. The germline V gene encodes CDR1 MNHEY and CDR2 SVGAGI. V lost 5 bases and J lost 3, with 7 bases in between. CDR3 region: CASSPGYTEAFF. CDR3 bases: TGTGCCAGCAGTCCAGGGTACACTGAAGCTTTCTTT.

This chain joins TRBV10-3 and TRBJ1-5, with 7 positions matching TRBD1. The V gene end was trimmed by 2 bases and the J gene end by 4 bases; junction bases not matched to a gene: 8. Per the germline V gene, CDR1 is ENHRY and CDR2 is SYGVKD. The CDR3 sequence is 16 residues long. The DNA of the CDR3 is TGTGCCATCAGTGAGACCGGACAGGCACCTAATCAGCCCCAGCATTTT. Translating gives CAISETGQAPNQPQHF.

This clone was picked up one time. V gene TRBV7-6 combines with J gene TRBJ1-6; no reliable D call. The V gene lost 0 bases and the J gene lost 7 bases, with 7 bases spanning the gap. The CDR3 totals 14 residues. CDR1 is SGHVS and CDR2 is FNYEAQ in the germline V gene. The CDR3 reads CASSLASANSPLHF. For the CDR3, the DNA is TGTGCCAGCAGCTTAGCGTCTGCGAATTCACCCCTCCACTTT.

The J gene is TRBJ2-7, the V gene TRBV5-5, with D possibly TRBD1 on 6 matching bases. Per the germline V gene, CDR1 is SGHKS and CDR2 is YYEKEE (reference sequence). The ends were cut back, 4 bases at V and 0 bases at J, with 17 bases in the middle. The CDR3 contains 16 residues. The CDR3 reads CASSLSPGQSSYEQYF. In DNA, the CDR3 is TGTGCCAGCAGCCTATCCCCCGGACAGAGCTCCTACGAGCAGTACTTC.

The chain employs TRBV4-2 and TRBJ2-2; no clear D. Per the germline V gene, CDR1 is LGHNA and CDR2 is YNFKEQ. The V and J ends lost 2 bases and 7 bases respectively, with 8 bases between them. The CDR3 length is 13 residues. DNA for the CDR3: TGTGCCAGCAGCCAACAGGAAAGCGGGGAGCTGTTTTTT. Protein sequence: CASSQQESGELFF.

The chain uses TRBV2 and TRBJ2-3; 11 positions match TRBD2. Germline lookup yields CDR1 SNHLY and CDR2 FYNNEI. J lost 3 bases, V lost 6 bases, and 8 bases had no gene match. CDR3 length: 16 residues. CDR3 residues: CASRVSGGVYTDTQYF. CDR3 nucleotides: TGTGCCAGCAGAGTTAGCGGGGGGGTATATACAGATACGCAGTATTTT. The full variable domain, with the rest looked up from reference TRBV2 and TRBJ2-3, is EPEVTQTPSHQVTQMGQEVILRCVPISNHLYFYWYRQILGQKVEFLVSFYNNEISEKSEIFDDQFSVERPDGSNFTLKIRSTKLEDSAMYFCASRVSGGVYTDTQYFGPGTRLTVL.

CDR3 in amino acids: CASSWGSFTSYEQYF. The DNA of the CDR3 is TGTGCCAGCAGCTGGGGCTCCTTCACATCCTACGAGCAGTACTTC. This chain joins TRBV7-2 and TRBJ2-7, with D maybe TRBD1 (5 bases). This CDR3 is built from 15 residues. Germline assignment: CDR1 SGHTA and CDR2 FQGNSA. Trimming stripped 4 bases from V and 1 base from J, with 14 bases between.

In nucleotides, the CDR3 is TGTGCCAGCAGCGTAGTAGTACCCGGGGAGCTGTTTTTT. Residues: CASSVVVPGELFF. The chain joins TRBV9 to TRBJ2-2; no clear D gene. This CDR3 has 13 amino acids. The germline CDR1 and CDR2 sequences are SGDLS and YYNGEE. Trimming stripped 0 bases from V and 6 bases from J, with 6 bases between. The full variable domain, completed using reference TRBV9 and TRBJ2-2, is DSGVTQTPKHLITATGQRVTLRCSPRSGDLSVYWYQQSLDQGLQFLIQYYNGEERAKGNILERFSAQQFPDLHSELNLSSLELGDSALYFCASSVVVPGELFFGEGSRLTVL.